A selection of T cell receptor beta chains follows, all from one sample in a study of PD-L1 blockade in urothelial cancer. Measured with immunoSEQ multiplex PCR; TCRdb has only the in-frame clones, and not every one. The sample shows approximately 44,000 clones, about 90% of them seen only once. The sequenced sample was PBMCs, obtained around atezolizumab (anti-PD-L1) treatment. These receptors were collected from a man between 65 and 85 years old with urothelial cancer. The CDR3 runs from the conserved cysteine through the conserved F or W. The D gene is left open where the match is weak. Expanded clones get a size class; other rows say once, few or many, or leave the size out.

J: TRBJ2-5; D: TRBD2; size: NA; V: TRBV4-2; DNA: TGTGCCAGCAGCCAAGTGATCCCTAGCGGGACGCCTTTTCCGTACCAAGAGACCCAGTACTTC; CDR3: CASSQVIPSGTPFPYQETQYF
J: TRBJ2-2; D: NA; size: NA; V: TRBV5-1; DNA: TGCGCCAGCAGCTTGACTAGGGACACCGGGGAGCTGTTTTTT; CDR3: CASSLTRDTGELFF
J: TRBJ1-1; D: TRBD1; size: NA; V: TRBV7-3; DNA: TGTGCCAGCAGCTTCTCCCCGGACAGGGAAGCTTTCTTT; CDR3: CASSFSPDREAFF
J: TRBJ2-1; D: TRBD1; size: NA; V: TRBV19; DNA: TGTGCCAGTAGATTGGGACAGATCGACAATGAGCAGTTCTTC; CDR3: CASRLGQIDNEQFF
J: TRBJ2-5; D: NA; size: NA; V: TRBV13; DNA: TGTGCCAGCAGCTTATCACCAGGGCCGGAGACCCAGTACTTC; CDR3: CASSLSPGPETQYF
J: TRBJ1-4; D: TRBD1; size: NA; V: TRBV5-4; DNA: TGTGCCAGCAGCTTGAAAACGGGACAGGGGCTAGAAAAACTGTTTTTT; CDR3: CASSLKTGQGLEKLFF
J: TRBJ1-1; D: TRBD1; size: NA; V: TRBV10-2; DNA: TGCGCCAGCAGCGACAGGGGCCCACTCACTGAAGCTTTCTTT; CDR3: CASSDRGPLTEAFF
J: TRBJ1-5; D: NA; size: NA; V: TRBV19; DNA: TGTGCCAGTAGTATAGATCGGGCAGGGACATCCCTCGGGGAGCCCCAGCATTTT; CDR3: CASSIDRAGTSLGEPQHF
J: TRBJ2-3; D: TRBD1; size: NA; V: TRBV28; DNA: TGTGCCAGCAGGTTAACAGGGGGCGCGGGTCCAGATACGCAGTATTTT; CDR3: CASRLTGGAGPDTQYF
J: TRBJ2-1; D: NA; size: NA; V: TRBV9; DNA: TGTGCCAGCAGCAAACAGGGATTTGACAATGAGCAGTTCTTC; CDR3: CASSKQGFDNEQFF
J: TRBJ2-7; D: NA; size: NA; V: TRBV5-1; DNA: TGCGCCAGCAGCTTGGGGTCCCTCCAACCCGGGGCCTACGAGCAGTACTTC; CDR3: CASSLGSLQPGAYEQYF
J: TRBJ1-5; D: NA; size: NA; V: TRBV19; DNA: TGTGCCAGTAGTATAACTAGGTTCTCGGATCAGCCCCAGCATTTT; CDR3: CASSITRFSDQPQHF
J: TRBJ2-3; D: TRBD1; size: NA; V: TRBV10-3; DNA: TGTGCCATCAGTGCAGGGGGTGACACAGATACGCAGTATTTT; CDR3: CAISAGGDTDTQYF
J: TRBJ1-2; D: TRBD1; size: NA; V: TRBV30; DNA: TGTGCCTGGAGCCCCCAGGGGGCTTCTGGCTACACCTTC; CDR3: CAWSPQGASGYTF
J: TRBJ1-1; D: TRBD1; size: NA; V: TRBV29-1; DNA: TGCAGCGTCTCGGACAGGCTGAACACTGAAGCTTTCTTT; CDR3: CSVSDRLNTEAFF
J: TRBJ2-3; D: TRBD2; size: NA; V: TRBV10-1; DNA: TGCGCCAGCAGTGACCGAAGACTAGCGGGCAGCACAGATACGCAGTATTTT; CDR3: CASSDRRLAGSTDTQYF
J: TRBJ1-2; D: NA; size: few; V: TRBV28; DNA: TGTGCCAGTAATGACGTCGGGGGGAGCTATGGCTACACCTTC; CDR3: CASNDVGGSYGYTF
J: TRBJ2-7; D: TRBD2; size: NA; V: TRBV2; DNA: TGTGCCAGCAGTGAAAGGGGGACTAGCTCCTACGAGCAGTACTTC; CDR3: CASSERGTSSYEQYF
J: TRBJ1-2; D: NA; size: once; V: TRBV5-1; DNA: TGCGCCAGCAGACGCGAGGGGGCTAACTATGGCTACACCTTC; CDR3: CASRREGANYGYTF
J: TRBJ2-3; D: TRBD1; size: NA; V: TRBV4-1; DNA: TGCGCCAGCAGCCCGCTCACAGGGGGCAGGGAAGATACGCAGTATTTT; CDR3: CASSPLTGGREDTQYF
J: TRBJ2-1; D: TRBD2; size: NA; V: TRBV27; DNA: TGTGCCAGCAGTTTAGGCCTAGCGGGTTACAATGAGCAGTTCTTC; CDR3: CASSLGLAGYNEQFF
J: TRBJ2-1; D: NA; size: NA; V: TRBV21-1; DNA: TGTGCCAGCAAGACACTAGCGGAGGCTAACAATGAGCAGTTCTTC; CDR3: CASKTLAEANNEQFF
J: TRBJ2-2; D: TRBD2; size: NA; V: TRBV7-6; DNA: TGTGCCAGCAGCTTCGCCCTAGCGGTACCGAGGGGCACCGGGGAGCTGTTTTTT; CDR3: CASSFALAVPRGTGELFF
J: TRBJ1-2; D: NA; size: NA; V: TRBV5-1; DNA: TGCGCCAGCAGTCTTCAAGGGGCGGAAGGCTACACCTTC; CDR3: CASSLQGAEGYTF
J: TRBJ1-5; D: NA; size: NA; V: TRBV19; DNA: TGTGCCAGTAGTATGCCCCCCGGGGGGCTATACAATCAGCCCCAGCATTTT; CDR3: CASSMPPGGLYNQPQHF
J: TRBJ2-3; D: NA; size: NA; V: TRBV28; DNA: TGTGCCAGCACCTCAGGCCTAGCCGGTAGAGATACGCAGTATTTT; CDR3: CASTSGLAGRDTQYF
J: TRBJ1-5; D: NA; size: once; V: TRBV2; DNA: TGTGCCAGCAGTGAAGCGCTAGGAGGGGGGAGGGAGCCCCAGCATTTT; CDR3: CASSEALGGGREPQHF
J: TRBJ2-2; D: NA; size: NA; V: TRBV7-7; DNA: TGTGCCAGCAGCTTAGGCGGGGGGGACAGGACCGGGGAGCTGTTTTTT; CDR3: CASSLGGGDRTGELFF
J: TRBJ1-3; D: NA; size: NA; V: TRBV9; DNA: TGTGCCAGCAGCGTTGCCGGGACACGCTACTCTGGAAACACCATATATTTT; CDR3: CASSVAGTRYSGNTIYF
J: TRBJ2-7; D: NA; size: NA; V: TRBV18; DNA: TGTGCCAGCTCACCGTTGGGCTACAGGGCAAGGGGACCCTCCTACGAGCAGTACTTC; CDR3: CASSPLGYRARGPSYEQYF
J: TRBJ2-1; D: NA; size: NA; V: TRBV6-1; DNA: TGTGCCAGCAGTGAAGACTGGAGCTCCTACAATGAGCAGTTCTTC; CDR3: CASSEDWSSYNEQFF
J: TRBJ2-7; D: TRBD1; size: NA; V: TRBV7-6; DNA: TGTGCCAGCAGCCAAAGAACAGGGGGCGAGCAGTACTTC; CDR3: CASSQRTGGEQYF
J: TRBJ2-7; D: NA; size: NA; V: TRBV28; DNA: TGTGCCAGCAATAACAGCCCAGACTACGAGCAGTACTTC; CDR3: CASNNSPDYEQYF
J: TRBJ2-5; D: NA; size: NA; V: TRBV5-1; DNA: TGCGCCAGCAGCCCCAGGGGGCTAGCGGCGAGTTTGGAGACCCAGTACTTC; CDR3: CASSPRGLAASLETQYF
J: TRBJ2-7; D: TRBD2; size: NA; V: TRBV14; DNA: TGTGCCAGCGCGGGACTAGCGGGAGCGTCTGGCGAGCAGTACTTC; CDR3: CASAGLAGASGEQYF
J: TRBJ2-1; D: TRBD1; size: NA; V: TRBV18; DNA: TGTGCCAGCTCACCACTCGGGGACAGGGTTAATGAGCAGTTCTTC; CDR3: CASSPLGDRVNEQFF
J: TRBJ1-3; D: TRBD1; size: NA; V: TRBV19; DNA: TGTGCCAGTAACCTCGGACAGGTCTCTGGAAACACCATATATTTT; CDR3: CASNLGQVSGNTIYF
J: TRBJ1-1; D: NA; size: NA; V: TRBV19; DNA: TGTGCCAGTAGTATTCGGGGGGTCGTGAACACTGAAGCTTTCTTT; CDR3: CASSIRGVVNTEAFF
J: TRBJ1-1; D: TRBD1; size: NA; V: TRBV28; DNA: TGTGCCAGCACCACAACAGGGGGCACTGAAGCTTTCTTT; CDR3: CASTTTGGTEAFF
J: TRBJ1-1; D: NA; size: NA; V: TRBV19; DNA: TGTGCCAGTAGTATTCAGGGGAGAAACACTGAAGCTTTCTTT; CDR3: CASSIQGRNTEAFF
J: TRBJ2-5; D: NA; size: once; V: TRBV25-1; DNA: TGTGCCAGCAGTGCATTACAGGGCTGGGAGACCCAGTACTTC; CDR3: CASSALQGWETQYF
J: TRBJ2-1; D: NA; size: NA; V: TRBV28; DNA: TGTGCCAGCAGTTTAATCCCAGGGCGGGGAAATGAGCAGTTCTTC; CDR3: CASSLIPGRGNEQFF
J: TRBJ2-7; D: TRBD1; size: NA; V: TRBV9; DNA: TGTGCCAGCAGCGTAGGTCTGTCAGGGGGCTTCCACGAGCAGTACTTC; CDR3: CASSVGLSGGFHEQYF
J: TRBJ2-1; D: NA; size: once; V: TRBV9; DNA: TGTGCCAGCAGCGTAGCACAGGTCTCCTACAATGAGCAGTTCTTC; CDR3: CASSVAQVSYNEQFF
J: TRBJ1-2; D: TRBD1; size: NA; V: TRBV5-1; DNA: TGCGCCAGCAGCCCTTGGGGACAGGGACTCTTGAACCATAACTATGGCTACACCTTC; CDR3: CASSPWGQGLLNHNYGYTF
J: TRBJ2-7; D: NA; size: NA; V: TRBV27; DNA: TGTGCCAGCAGCCCGATGGGACTTAGTACGGGGGAGCAGTACTTC; CDR3: CASSPMGLSTGEQYF
J: TRBJ2-3; D: TRBD2; size: NA; V: TRBV5-5; DNA: TGTGCCAGCAGCCCCCGGCGGGAGGGCACAGATACGCAGTATTTT; CDR3: CASSPRREGTDTQYF
J: TRBJ2-5; D: TRBD1; size: NA; V: TRBV7-8; DNA: TGTGCCAGCAGCCCGGGACGGACAGGGAGAGAGACCCAGTACTTC; CDR3: CASSPGRTGRETQYF
J: TRBJ2-7; D: NA; size: NA; V: TRBV9; DNA: TGTGCCAGCAGCCCCGGTAGCACCGGCTACGAGCAGTACTTC; CDR3: CASSPGSTGYEQYF
J: TRBJ2-3; D: TRBD2; size: NA; V: TRBV6-6; DNA: TGTGCCAGCAGCTCTATAGCGGGAGCAAGCACAGATACGCAGTATTTT; CDR3: CASSSIAGASTDTQYF
J: TRBJ2-6; D: NA; size: NA; V: TRBV6-5; DNA: TGTGCCAGCAGTTACACAGGGCGAGGGGCCAACGTCCTGACTTTC; CDR3: CASSYTGRGANVLTF
J: TRBJ2-3; D: NA; size: NA; V: TRBV7-3; DNA: TGTGCCAGCAGCCGGCTGCCCTCGGGCGGGGCAGATACGCAGTATTTT; CDR3: CASSRLPSGGADTQYF
J: TRBJ2-5; D: NA; size: NA; V: TRBV19; DNA: TGTGCCAGTAGTATAGGCCAGGAGACCCAGTACTTC; CDR3: CASSIGQETQYF
J: TRBJ1-5; D: NA; size: NA; V: TRBV2; DNA: TGTGCCAGCAGACGCGACAGCTACAATCAGCCCCAGCATTTT; CDR3: CASRRDSYNQPQHF
J: TRBJ2-2; D: TRBD1; size: NA; V: TRBV30; DNA: TGTGCCTGGAGAAGACAGGGCGGCACCGGGGAGCTGTTTTTT; CDR3: CAWRRQGGTGELFF
J: TRBJ2-5; D: NA; size: NA; V: TRBV18; DNA: TGTGCCAGCTCGAGGGAAGAGACCCAGTACTTC; CDR3: CASSREETQYF
J: TRBJ1-5; D: NA; size: NA; V: TRBV27; DNA: TGTGCCAGCAGCCTCTCTCAGCCCCAGCATTTT; CDR3: CASSLSQPQHF
J: TRBJ1-2; D: TRBD1; size: NA; V: TRBV7-2; DNA: TGTGCCAGCAGCTCGGCCGCCGGGACAGGGCCCTATGGCTACACCTTC; CDR3: CASSSAAGTGPYGYTF